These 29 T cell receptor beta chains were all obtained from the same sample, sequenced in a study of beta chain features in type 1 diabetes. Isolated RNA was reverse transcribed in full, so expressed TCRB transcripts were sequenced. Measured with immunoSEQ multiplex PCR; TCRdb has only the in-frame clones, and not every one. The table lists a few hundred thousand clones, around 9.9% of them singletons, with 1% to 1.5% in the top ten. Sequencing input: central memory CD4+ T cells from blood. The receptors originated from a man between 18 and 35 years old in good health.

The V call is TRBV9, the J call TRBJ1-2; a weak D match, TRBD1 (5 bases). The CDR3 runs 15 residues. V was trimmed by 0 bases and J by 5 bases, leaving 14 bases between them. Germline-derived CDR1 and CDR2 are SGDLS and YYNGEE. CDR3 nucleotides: TGTGCCAGCAGCGTAGTAGGGGCAGGAGTTTATGGCTACACCTTC. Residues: CASSVVGAGVYGYTF.

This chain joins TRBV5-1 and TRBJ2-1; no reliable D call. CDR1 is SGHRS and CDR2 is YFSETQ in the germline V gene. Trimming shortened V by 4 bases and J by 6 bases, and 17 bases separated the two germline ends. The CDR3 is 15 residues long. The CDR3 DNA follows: TGCGCCAGCAGCGTGACGGGCAACAACGGCAATGAGCAGTTCTTC. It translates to CASSVTGNNGNEQFF.

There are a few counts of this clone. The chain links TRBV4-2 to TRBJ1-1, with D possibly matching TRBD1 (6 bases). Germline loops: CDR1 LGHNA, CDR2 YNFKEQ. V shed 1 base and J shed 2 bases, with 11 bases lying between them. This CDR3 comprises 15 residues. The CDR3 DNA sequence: TGTGCCAGCAGCCAAGCAGGGGAAGGAAACACTGAAGCTTTCTTT. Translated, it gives CASSQAGEGNTEAFF.

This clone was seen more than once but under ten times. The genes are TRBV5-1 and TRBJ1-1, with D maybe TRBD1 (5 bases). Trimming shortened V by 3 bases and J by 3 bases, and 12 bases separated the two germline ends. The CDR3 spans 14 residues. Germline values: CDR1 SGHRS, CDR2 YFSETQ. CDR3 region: CASSWKTGDTEAFF. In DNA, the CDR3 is TGCGCCAGCAGCTGGAAGACGGGGGACACTGAAGCTTTCTTT.

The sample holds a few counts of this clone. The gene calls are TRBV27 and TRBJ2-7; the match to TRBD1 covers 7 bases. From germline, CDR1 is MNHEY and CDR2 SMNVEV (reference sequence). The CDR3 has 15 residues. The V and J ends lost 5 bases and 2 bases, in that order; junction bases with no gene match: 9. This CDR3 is CASSPWEGGTYEQYF. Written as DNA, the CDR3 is TGTGCCAGCAGTCCTTGGGAAGGGGGCACCTACGAGCAGTACTTC.

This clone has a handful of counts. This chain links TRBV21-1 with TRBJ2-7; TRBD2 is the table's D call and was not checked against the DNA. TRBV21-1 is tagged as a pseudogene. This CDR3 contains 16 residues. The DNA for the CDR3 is TGTGCCAGCAGCAAGGGCCGTTTAGCGGTCTCCTACGAGCAGTACTTC. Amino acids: CASSKGRLAVSYEQYF.

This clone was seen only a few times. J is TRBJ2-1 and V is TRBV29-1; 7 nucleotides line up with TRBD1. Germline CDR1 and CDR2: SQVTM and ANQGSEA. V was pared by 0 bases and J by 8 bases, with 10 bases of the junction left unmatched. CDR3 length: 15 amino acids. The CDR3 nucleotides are TGCAGCGTTGAAGATAAGACAGGGATGCTGGATGAGCAGTTCTTC. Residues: CSVEDKTGMLDEQFF.

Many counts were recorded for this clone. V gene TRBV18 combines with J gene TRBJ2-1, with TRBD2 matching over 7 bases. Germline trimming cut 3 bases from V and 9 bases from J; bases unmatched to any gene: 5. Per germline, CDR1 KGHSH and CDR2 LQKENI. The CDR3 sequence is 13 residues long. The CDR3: CASSPNTGGEQFF. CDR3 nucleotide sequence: TGTGCCAGCTCACCCAATACGGGAGGTGAGCAGTTCTTC.

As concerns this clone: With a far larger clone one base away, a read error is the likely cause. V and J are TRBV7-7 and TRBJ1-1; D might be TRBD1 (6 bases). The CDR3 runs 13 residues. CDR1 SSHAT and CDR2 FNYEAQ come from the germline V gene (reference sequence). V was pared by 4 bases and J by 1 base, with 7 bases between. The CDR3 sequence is CASSSDRNTEAFF. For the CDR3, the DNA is TGTGCCAGCAGCTCGGACAGGAACACTGAAGCTTTCTTT.

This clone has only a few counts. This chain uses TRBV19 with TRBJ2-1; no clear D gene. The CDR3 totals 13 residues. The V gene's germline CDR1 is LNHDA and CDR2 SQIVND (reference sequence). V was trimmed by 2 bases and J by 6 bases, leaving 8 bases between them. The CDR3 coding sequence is TGTGCCAGTAGTATATATTCAGGCAATGAGCAGTTCTTC. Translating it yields CASSIYSGNEQFF.

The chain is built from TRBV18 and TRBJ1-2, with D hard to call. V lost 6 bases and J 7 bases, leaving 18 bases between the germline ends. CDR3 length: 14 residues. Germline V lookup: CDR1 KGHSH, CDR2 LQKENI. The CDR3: CASSTTVQASGYTF. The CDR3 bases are TGTGCCAGCTCCACCACCGTACAAGCGAGTGGCTACACCTTC. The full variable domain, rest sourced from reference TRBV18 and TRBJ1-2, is NAGVMQNPRHLVRRRGQEARLRCSPMKGHSHVYWYRQLPEEGLKFMVYLQKENIIDESGMPKERFSAEFPKEGPSILRIQQVVRGDSAAYFCASSTTVQASGYTFGSGTRLTVV.

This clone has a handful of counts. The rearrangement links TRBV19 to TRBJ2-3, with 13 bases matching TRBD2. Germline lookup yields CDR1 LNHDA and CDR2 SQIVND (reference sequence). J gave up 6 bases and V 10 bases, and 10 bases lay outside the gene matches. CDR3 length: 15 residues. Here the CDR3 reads CATGGLAGIRDTQYF. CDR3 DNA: TGTGCCACCGGGGGACTAGCGGGGATTCGGGATACGCAGTATTTT.

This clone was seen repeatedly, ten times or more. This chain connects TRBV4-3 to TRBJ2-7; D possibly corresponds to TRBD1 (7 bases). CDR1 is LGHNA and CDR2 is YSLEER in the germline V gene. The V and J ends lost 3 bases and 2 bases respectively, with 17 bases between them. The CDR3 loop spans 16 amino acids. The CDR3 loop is CASSQAGGTAPYEQYF. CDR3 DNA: TGCGCCAGCAGCCAGGCTGGAGGGACAGCCCCCTACGAGCAGTACTTC.

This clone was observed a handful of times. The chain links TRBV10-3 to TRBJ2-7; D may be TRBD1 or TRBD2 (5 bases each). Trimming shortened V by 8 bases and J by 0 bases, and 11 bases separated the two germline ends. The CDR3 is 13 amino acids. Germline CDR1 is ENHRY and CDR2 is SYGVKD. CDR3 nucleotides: TGTGCCATCGGGGGACCGGGCTCCTACGAGCAGTACTTC. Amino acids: CAIGGPGSYEQYF.

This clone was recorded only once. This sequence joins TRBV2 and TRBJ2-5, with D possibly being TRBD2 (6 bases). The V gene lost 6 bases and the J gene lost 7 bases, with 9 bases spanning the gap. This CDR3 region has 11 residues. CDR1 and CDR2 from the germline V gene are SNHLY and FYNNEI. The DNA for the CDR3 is TGTGCCAGCAGCCCGGAGGGGACCCAGTACTTC. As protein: CASSPEGTQYF.

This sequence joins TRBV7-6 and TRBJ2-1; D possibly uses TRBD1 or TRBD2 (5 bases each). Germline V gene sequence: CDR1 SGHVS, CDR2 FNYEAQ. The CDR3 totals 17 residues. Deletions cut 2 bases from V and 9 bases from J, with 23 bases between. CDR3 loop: CASSLQSGYGRGGEQFF. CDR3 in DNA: TGTGCCAGCAGCTTACAGAGCGGATACGGCCGGGGCGGTGAGCAGTTCTTC.

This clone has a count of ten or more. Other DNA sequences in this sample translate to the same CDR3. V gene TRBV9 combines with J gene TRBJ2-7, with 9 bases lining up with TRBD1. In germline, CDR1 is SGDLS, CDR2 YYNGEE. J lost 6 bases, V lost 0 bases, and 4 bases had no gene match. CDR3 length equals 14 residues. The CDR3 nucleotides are TGTGCCAGCAGCGTAGAGGGACAGGGTTCCGAGCAGTACTTC. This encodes CASSVEGQGSEQYF.

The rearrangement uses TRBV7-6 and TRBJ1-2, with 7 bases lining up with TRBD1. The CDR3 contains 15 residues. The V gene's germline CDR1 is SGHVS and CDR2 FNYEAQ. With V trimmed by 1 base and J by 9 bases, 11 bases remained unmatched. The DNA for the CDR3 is TGTGCCAGCAGCTTAGGGGGAAACAGGGGAAGGAGCTACACCTTC. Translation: CASSLGGNRGRSYTF.

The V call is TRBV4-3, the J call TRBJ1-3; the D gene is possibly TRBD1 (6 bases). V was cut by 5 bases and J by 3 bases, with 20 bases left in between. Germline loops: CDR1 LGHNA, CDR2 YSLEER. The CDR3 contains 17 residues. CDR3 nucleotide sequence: TGCGCCAGCAGCTCAATACAGGGTGGGAGATTTGGAAACACCATATATTTT. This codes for CASSSIQGGRFGNTIYF.

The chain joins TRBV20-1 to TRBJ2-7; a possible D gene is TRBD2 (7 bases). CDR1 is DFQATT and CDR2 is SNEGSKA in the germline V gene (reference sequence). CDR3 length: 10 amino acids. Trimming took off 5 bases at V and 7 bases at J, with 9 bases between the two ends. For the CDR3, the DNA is TGCAGTGCTGGGGGGGCTGAGCAGTACTTC. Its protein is CSAGGAEQYF.

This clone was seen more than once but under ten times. CDR3 sequence (DNA): TGTGCCAGCCTCGCGGGACAGAACACCGGGGAGCTGTTTTTT. Its protein is CASLAGQNTGELFF. V and J are TRBV5-6 and TRBJ2-2; D assignment may be TRBD1 or TRBD2 (6 bases each). CDR1 SGHDT and CDR2 YYEEEE come from the germline V gene. The CDR3 contains 14 residues. The V and J ends lost 7 bases and 1 base respectively, with 11 bases between them.

CDR3 nucleotide sequence: TGTGCCAGCAGCTTAGACGGGTCCGACAATGAGCAGTTCTTC. Its protein is CASSLDGSDNEQFF. This sequence joins TRBV7-2 and TRBJ2-1, with D hard to call. This CDR3 has 14 residues. Germline V CDR1 and CDR2: SGHTA, FQGNSA. V lost 1 base and J 5 bases, leaving 9 bases between the germline ends.

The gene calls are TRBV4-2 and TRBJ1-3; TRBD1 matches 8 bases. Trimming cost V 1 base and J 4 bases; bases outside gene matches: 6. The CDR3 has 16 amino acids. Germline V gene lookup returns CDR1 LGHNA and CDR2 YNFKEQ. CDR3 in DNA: TGTGCCAGCAGCCAAGGCCCAACAGGGGGGGGAAACACCATATATTTT. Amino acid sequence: CASSQGPTGGGNTIYF.

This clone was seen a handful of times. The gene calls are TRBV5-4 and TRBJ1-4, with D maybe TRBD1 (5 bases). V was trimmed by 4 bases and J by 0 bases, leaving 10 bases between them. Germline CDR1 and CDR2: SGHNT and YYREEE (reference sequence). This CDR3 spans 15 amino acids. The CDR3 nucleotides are TGTGCCAGCAGCCTGGACACTGCAACTAATGAAAAACTGTTTTTT. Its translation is CASSLDTATNEKLFF.

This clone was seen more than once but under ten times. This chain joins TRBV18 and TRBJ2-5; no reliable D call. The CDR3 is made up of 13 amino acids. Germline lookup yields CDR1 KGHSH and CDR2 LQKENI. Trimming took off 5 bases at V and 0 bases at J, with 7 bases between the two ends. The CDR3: CASSSVHQETQYF. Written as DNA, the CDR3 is TGTGCCAGCTCATCAGTGCACCAAGAGACCCAGTACTTC.

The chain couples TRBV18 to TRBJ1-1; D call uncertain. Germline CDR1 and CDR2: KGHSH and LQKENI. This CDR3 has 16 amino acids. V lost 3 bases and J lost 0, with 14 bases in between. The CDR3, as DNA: TGTGCCAGCTCACCTCACAAGGGTTTCATGAACACTGAAGCTTTCTTT. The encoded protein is CASSPHKGFMNTEAFF.

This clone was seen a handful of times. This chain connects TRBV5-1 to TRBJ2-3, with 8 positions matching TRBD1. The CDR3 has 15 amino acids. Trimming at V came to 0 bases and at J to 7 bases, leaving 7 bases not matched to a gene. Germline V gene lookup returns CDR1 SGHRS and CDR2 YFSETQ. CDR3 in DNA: TGCGCCAGCAGCTTGGCTCGCGACAGGGGATATACGCAGTATTTT. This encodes CASSLARDRGYTQYF.

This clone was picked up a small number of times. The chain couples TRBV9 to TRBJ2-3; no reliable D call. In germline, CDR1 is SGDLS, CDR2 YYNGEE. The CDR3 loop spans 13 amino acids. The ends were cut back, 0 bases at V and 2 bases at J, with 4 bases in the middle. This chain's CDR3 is CASSVAHTDTQYF. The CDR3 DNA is TGTGCCAGCAGCGTAGCCCACACAGATACGCAGTATTTT.

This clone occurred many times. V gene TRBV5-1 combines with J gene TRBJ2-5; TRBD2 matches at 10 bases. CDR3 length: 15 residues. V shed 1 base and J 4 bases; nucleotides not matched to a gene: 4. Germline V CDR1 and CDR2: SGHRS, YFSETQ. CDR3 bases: TGCGCCAGCAGCTTGAGGTCTAGCGGGAGAGAGACCCAGTACTTC. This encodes CASSLRSSGRETQYF.